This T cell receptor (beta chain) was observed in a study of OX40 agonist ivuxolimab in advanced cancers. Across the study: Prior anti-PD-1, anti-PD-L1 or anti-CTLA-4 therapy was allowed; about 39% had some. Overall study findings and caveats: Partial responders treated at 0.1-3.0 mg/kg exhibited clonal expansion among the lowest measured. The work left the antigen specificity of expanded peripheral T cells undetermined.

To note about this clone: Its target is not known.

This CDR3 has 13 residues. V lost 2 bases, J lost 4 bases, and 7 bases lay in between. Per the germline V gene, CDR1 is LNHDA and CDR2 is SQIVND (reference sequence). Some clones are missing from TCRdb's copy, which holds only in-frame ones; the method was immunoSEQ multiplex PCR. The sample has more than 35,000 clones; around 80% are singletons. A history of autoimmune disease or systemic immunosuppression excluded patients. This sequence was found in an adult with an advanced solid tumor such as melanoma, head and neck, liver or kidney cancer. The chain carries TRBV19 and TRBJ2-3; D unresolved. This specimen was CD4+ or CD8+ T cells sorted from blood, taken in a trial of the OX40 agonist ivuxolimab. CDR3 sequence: CASSIIFADTQYF. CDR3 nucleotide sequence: TGTGCCAGTAGTATAATCTTCGCAGATACGCAGTATTTT. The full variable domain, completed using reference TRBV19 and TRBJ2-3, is DGGITQSPKYLFRKEGQNVTLSCEQNLNHDAMYWYRQDPGQGLRLIYYSQIVNDFQKGDIAEGYSVSREKKESFPLTVTSAQKNPTAFYLCASSIIFADTQYFGPGTRLTVL.